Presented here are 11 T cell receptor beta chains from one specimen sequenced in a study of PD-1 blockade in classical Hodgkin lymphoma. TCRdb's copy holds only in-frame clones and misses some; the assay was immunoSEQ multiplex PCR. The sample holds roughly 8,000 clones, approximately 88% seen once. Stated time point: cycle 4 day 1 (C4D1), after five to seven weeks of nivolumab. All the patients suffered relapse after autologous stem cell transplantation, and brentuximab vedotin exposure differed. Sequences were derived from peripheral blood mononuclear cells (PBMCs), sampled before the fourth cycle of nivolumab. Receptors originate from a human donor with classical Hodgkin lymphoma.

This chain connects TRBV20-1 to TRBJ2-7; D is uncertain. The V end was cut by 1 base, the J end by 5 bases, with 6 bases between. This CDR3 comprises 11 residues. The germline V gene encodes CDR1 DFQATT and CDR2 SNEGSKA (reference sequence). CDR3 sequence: CSARGPNEQYF. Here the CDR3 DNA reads TGCAGTGCTAGAGGCCCAAACGAGCAGTACTTC.

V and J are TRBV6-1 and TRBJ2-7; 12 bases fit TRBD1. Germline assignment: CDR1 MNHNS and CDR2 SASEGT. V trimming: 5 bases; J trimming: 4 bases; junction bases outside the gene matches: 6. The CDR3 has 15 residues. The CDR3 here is CASSLGTGGKYEQYF. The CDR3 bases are TGTGCCAGCAGTCTCGGGACAGGGGGCAAGTACGAGCAGTACTTC.

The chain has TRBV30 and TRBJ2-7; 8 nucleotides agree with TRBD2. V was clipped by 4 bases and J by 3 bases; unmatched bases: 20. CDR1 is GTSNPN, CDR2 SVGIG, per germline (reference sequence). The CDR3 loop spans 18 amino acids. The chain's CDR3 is CAWTRGGASGRKGYEQYF. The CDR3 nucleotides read TGTGCCTGGACCCGAGGGGGGGCTAGCGGGCGAAAGGGCTACGAGCAGTACTTC. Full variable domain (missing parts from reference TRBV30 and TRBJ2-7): SQTIHQWPATLVQPVGSPLSLECTVEGTSNPNLYWYRQAAGRGLQLLFYSVGIGQISSEVPQNLSASRPQDRQFILSSKKLLLSDSGFYLCAWTRGGASGRKGYEQYFGPGTRLTVT.

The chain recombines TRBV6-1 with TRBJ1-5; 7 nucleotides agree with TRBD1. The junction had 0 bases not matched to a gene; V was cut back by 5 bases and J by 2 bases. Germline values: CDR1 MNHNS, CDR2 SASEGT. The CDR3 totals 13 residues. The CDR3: CASSTGGNQPQHF. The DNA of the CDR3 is TGTGCCAGCAGTACAGGGGGCAATCAGCCCCAGCATTTT.

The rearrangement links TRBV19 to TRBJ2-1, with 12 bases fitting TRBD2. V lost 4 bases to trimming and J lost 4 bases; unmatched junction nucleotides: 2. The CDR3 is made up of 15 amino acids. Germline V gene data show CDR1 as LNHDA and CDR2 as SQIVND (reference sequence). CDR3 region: CASSKTSGGYNEQFF. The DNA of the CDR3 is TGTGCCAGTAGTAAGACTAGCGGGGGTTACAATGAGCAGTTCTTC.

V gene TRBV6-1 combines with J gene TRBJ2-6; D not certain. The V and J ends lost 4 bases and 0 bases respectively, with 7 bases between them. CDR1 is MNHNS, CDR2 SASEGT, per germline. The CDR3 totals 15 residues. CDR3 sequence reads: CASSAASSGANVLTF. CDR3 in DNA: TGTGCCAGCAGTGCCGCCAGCTCTGGGGCCAACGTCCTGACTTTC.

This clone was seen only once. CDR3 in DNA: TGTGCCAGCAGCTTACCGGGACAGGGGGAAGAGACCCAGTACTTC. Its protein is CASSLPGQGEETQYF. The chain couples TRBV5-6 to TRBJ2-5, with TRBD1 matching over 11 bases. CDR1 is SGHDT and CDR2 is YYEEEE in the germline V gene. The V segment lost 2 bases and the J segment 3 bases; nucleotides outside the gene matches: 3. The CDR3 loop spans 15 amino acids.

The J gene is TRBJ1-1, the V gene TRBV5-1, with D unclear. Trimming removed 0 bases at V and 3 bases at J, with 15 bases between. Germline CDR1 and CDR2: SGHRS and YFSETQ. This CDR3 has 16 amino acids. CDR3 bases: TGCGCCAGCAGCTTGGGTCCGGGCCTAAGGGACACTGAAGCTTTCTTT. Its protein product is CASSLGPGLRDTEAFF.

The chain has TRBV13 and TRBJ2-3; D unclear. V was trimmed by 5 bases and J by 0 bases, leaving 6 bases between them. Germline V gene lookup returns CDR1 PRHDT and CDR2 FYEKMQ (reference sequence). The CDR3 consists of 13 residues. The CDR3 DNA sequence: TGTGCCAGCAGCCACGAAAGCACAGATACGCAGTATTTT. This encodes CASSHESTDTQYF. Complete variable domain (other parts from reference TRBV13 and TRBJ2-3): AAGVIQSPRHLIKEKRETATLKCYPIPRHDTVYWYQQGPGQDPQFLISFYEKMQSDKGSIPDRFSAQQFSDYHSELNMSSLELGDSALYFCASSHESTDTQYFGPGTRLTVL.

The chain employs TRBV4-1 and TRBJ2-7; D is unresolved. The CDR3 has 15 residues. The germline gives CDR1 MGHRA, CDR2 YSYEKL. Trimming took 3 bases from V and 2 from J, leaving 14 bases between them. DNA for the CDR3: TGCGCCAGCAGCCAGCTACTCGACGGCCCCTACGAGCAGTACTTC. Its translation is CASSQLLDGPYEQYF.

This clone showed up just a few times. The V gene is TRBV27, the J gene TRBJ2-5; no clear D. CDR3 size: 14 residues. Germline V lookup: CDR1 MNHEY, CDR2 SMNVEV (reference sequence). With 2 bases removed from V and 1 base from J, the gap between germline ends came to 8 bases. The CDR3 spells CASSLSARQETQYF. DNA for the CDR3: TGTGCCAGCAGTTTAAGCGCCCGCCAAGAGACCCAGTACTTC.